The source of this T cell receptor beta chain is a study of blood T cell repertoires in COVID-19. Study information: Donors in the United States, Italy and Spain gave samples during acute or convalescent COVID-19. In each case, the material was cDNA or gDNA derived from T cells, B-cell-depleted T cells, or PBMCs.

Germline CDR1 reads SGHTA; CDR2 reads FQGNSA. The CDR3 loop spans 14 amino acids. V was trimmed by 2 bases and J by 8 bases, leaving 13 bases between them. Original processing methods: Counts of nucleated cells, estimated from reference gene primer amplification, were obtained. Sequencing used immunoSEQ multiplex PCR; TCRdb keeps in-frame clones, though not all of them. The V and J calls and the clone size are those of that table, but D and trimming were determined from the DNA. The sample holds over 130,000 clones, over 65% seen once. The sequence derives from a man over 45 with acute or convalescent COVID-19. Sequencing input: peripheral blood. V and J are TRBV7-2 and TRBJ1-5; TRBD1 might be the D (5 bases). CDR3 protein: CASSLRAGPEPQHF. CDR3 coding DNA: TGTGCCAGCAGCTTAAGGGCAGGGCCGGAGCCCCAGCATTTT.